The 26 T cell receptor beta chains in this list originate from one sample, sequenced in a study of identical twins. TCRdb reprocessed the 5' RACE reads with MiXCR, giving one entry per CDR3 protein. The sample yields some 590,000 distinct CDR3 sequences, approximately 10% seen once. This same sample was also part of a study on yellow fever vaccine responses in identical twins.

Sequencing was performed on PBMCs. These receptors were taken from a woman between 18 and 29 years old in good health.

This clonotype showed up many times. The V and J genes are TRBV12-3 or TRBV12-4 and TRBJ1-3; D remains unclear. This CDR3 region has 14 residues. Trimming shortened V by 2 bases and J by 1 base, and 6 bases separated the two germline ends. CDR3 coding DNA: TGTGCCAGCAGTTTAAGAGAGTCTGGAAACACCATATATTTT. The encoded protein is CASSLRESGNTIYF.

The chain has TRBV20-1 and TRBJ2-1; 7 nucleotides line up with TRBD2. The CDR3 has 17 residues. Germline V gene lookup returns CDR1 DFQATT and CDR2 SNEGSKA (reference sequence). V lost 5 bases, J lost 0 bases, and 13 bases stayed unmatched. The CDR3 region has the DNA TGCAGTGCTCCTTGGATAGCGGGCCAGAGCTCCTACAATGAGCAGTTCTTC. The encoded protein is CSAPWIAGQSSYNEQFF.

This clonotype was detected ten times or more. The gene calls are TRBV7-2 and TRBJ2-7; unclear D gene. Trimming pared 5 bases from V and 0 bases from J, leaving 11 bases between. CDR3 length: 14 amino acids. Germline-derived CDR1 and CDR2 are SGHTA and FQGNSA. The CDR3 DNA reads TGTGCCAGCAGCCCTTGGGTCAGCTCCTACGAGCAGTACTTC. Residues: CASSPWVSSYEQYF.

Worth noting for this clonotype: A much larger clonotype is one base distant, so this may be a read error. V usage is TRBV5-1 and J usage is TRBJ2-7, with D perhaps TRBD1 or TRBD2 (5 bases each). CDR3 length equals 15 residues. Germline CDR1 and CDR2: SGHRS and YFSETQ. V was shortened by 0 bases and J by 0 bases, with 10 bases between the two germline ends. The CDR3 protein is CASSLEWDVSYEQYF. CDR3 coding DNA: TGCGCCAGCAGCTTGGAATGGGACGTCTCCTACGAGCAGTACTTC.

This chain joins TRBV7-8 and TRBJ1-1, with 8 bases lining up with TRBD1. Germline V lookup: CDR1 SGHVS, CDR2 FQNEAQ. Unmatched junction bases numbered 7, after V lost 6 bases and J lost 4 bases. The CDR3 has 14 residues. CDR3 residues: CASSAGGTGTEAFF. The CDR3 region has the DNA TGTGCCAGCAGTGCAGGGGGCACCGGCACTGAAGCTTTCTTT.

The chain joins TRBV6-4 to TRBJ2-2; TRBD1 matches 8 bases. V shed 5 bases and J 4 bases; nucleotides not matched to a gene: 6. The CDR3 is 15 amino acids. CDR1 is MRHNA, CDR2 SNTAGT, per germline. The chain's CDR3 is CASSLRQGPTGELFF. The CDR3, as DNA: TGTGCCAGCAGTTTACGACAGGGGCCCACCGGGGAGCTGTTTTTT.

CDR3 loop: CASSLTLNAYNEQFF. The CDR3, as DNA: TGCGCCAGCAGCTTGACTCTAAACGCCTACAATGAGCAGTTCTTC. V usage is TRBV5-1 and J usage is TRBJ2-1; no firm D call. Trimming left V 1 base short and J 2 bases short, with 10 bases between. The CDR3 loop spans 15 amino acids. Germline V gene lookup returns CDR1 SGHRS and CDR2 YFSETQ.

This clonotype was counted at least ten times. The V gene is TRBV5-1, the J gene TRBJ1-2; D is perhaps TRBD1 (5 bases). V lost 0 bases to trimming and J lost 7 bases, with 10 bases between them. CDR3 length: 13 residues. Germline V gene data show CDR1 as SGHRS and CDR2 as YFSETQ. The CDR3 sequence: CASSLESGTGYTF. The CDR3 coding sequence is TGCGCCAGCAGCTTGGAGTCAGGGACTGGCTACACCTTC.

The V and J genes are TRBV29-1 and TRBJ2-1, with TRBD1 identical over 8 bases. In germline, CDR1 is SQVTM, CDR2 ANQGSEA. J lost 4 bases, V lost 1 base, and 12 bases had no gene match. The CDR3 covers 17 residues. CDR3 nucleotide sequence: TGCAGCGTTGAAGGAGGCAGGGGGCTCACCCTATACAATGAGCAGTTCTTC. Translating it yields CSVEGGRGLTLYNEQFF.

This clonotype turned up a few times. The chain carries TRBV7-9 and TRBJ2-1, with 10 bases matching TRBD2. Per germline, CDR1 SEHNR and CDR2 FQNEAQ (reference sequence). The CDR3 totals 15 residues. The V gene end was trimmed by 1 base and the J gene end by 7 bases; junction bases not matched to a gene: 4. This CDR3 reads CASSLETSGINEQFF. CDR3 coding DNA: TGTGCCAGCAGCTTAGAAACTAGCGGGATAAATGAGCAGTTCTTC.

This clonotype has a handful of counts. The chain links TRBV29-1 to TRBJ2-5, with 8 bases that match TRBD1. The CDR3 covers 15 residues. V lost 2 bases and J lost 7; bases outside the gene matches: 12. Germline V gene data show CDR1 as SQVTM and CDR2 as ANQGSEA. CDR3 nucleotide sequence: TGCAGCGTTGAAATCCCGGGACAGGTCCCTGGGACCCAGTACTTC. The encoded protein is CSVEIPGQVPGTQYF.

There are a few counts of this clonotype. This chain connects TRBV29-1 to TRBJ1-1; D unclear. CDR1 and CDR2 (germline): SQVTM, ANQGSEA. The V and J ends lost 3 bases and 2 bases respectively, with 10 bases between them. This CDR3 contains 13 residues. CDR3 amino acids: CSVDPAGNTEAFF. CDR3 bases: TGCAGCGTTGACCCCGCAGGTAACACTGAAGCTTTCTTT.

The chain employs TRBV28 and TRBJ2-3, with TRBD2 matching 7 bases. CDR3 length equals 16 residues. V shed 5 bases, J shed 4 bases, and the junction held 12 bases outside the gene matches. CDR1 and CDR2 from the germline V gene are MDHEN and SYDVKM. The CDR3 loop reads CASSPTGASGADTQYF. The DNA of the CDR3 is TGTGCCAGCAGTCCTACCGGCGCTAGCGGCGCAGATACGCAGTATTTT.

This chain uses TRBV29-1 with TRBJ2-5; 8 bases map to TRBD1. Germline V gene data show CDR1 as SQVTM and CDR2 as ANQGSEA. There are 12 residues in the CDR3. With V trimmed by 6 bases and J by 5 bases, 5 bases remained unmatched. The CDR3 DNA reads as TGCAGCGTCCAGGGGGCTAGTGAGACCCAGTACTTC. This gives the protein CSVQGASETQYF.

This clonotype has ten or more counts. This rearrangement joins TRBV7-3 to TRBJ2-2; 7 bases agree with TRBD2. The CDR3 covers 15 residues. The germline V gene has CDR1 SGHTA and CDR2 FQGTGA. V lost 4 bases and J lost 2; bases outside the gene matches: 4. The CDR3: CASSSGGFNTGELFF. DNA for the CDR3: TGTGCCAGCAGCTCCGGGGGGTTCAACACCGGGGAGCTGTTTTTT.

Comment on this clonotype: At one end, the junction sequence differs from germline, possibly due to a read error. The CDR3 DNA reads TGCTGTGCTAGAGATGTGGTGGGAAGCTCCTACAATGAGCAGTTCTTC. This encodes CCARDVVGSSYNEQFF. The rearrangement uses TRBV20-1 and TRBJ2-1; D is undetermined. This CDR3 is 16 amino acids long. Germline CDR1 reads DFQATT; CDR2 reads SNEGSKA (reference sequence).

The V and J genes are TRBV6-2 or TRBV6-3 and TRBJ2-1, with 9 positions matching TRBD2. Germline trimming cut 5 bases from V and 3 bases from J; bases unmatched to any gene: 5. Germline CDR1 MNHEY, CDR2 SVGEGT. The length of the CDR3 is 15 residues. The CDR3 sequence is CASSPSGEGYNEQFF. The CDR3 DNA follows: TGTGCCAGCAGTCCTAGCGGGGAGGGCTACAATGAGCAGTTCTTC.

The rearrangement links TRBV6-1 to TRBJ1-1, with TRBD1 as a possible D gene (5 bases). CDR1 and CDR2 from the germline V gene are MNHNS and SASEGT. Trimming pared 6 bases from V and 4 bases from J, leaving 18 bases between. The CDR3 spans 15 residues. Written as DNA, the CDR3 is TGTGCCAGCAGCCGGTACCGTCAGGGAATCACTGAAGCTTTCTTT. This gives the protein CASSRYRQGITEAFF.

About this clonotype itself: One end of the junction does not line up with germline, which may come from a read error. The V and J genes are TRBV20-1 and TRBJ2-1; D unresolved. Germline values: CDR1 DFQATT, CDR2 SNEGSKA (reference sequence). The CDR3 runs to 11 residues. Written as DNA, the CDR3 is TGCAGTGCTAGAGTTTTAGAAAATGTGATCTTC. As protein: CSARVLENVIF.

This clonotype was counted only a few times. The DNA of the CDR3 is TGTGCCAGCAGCGACGATTCCCTCGGGAATGAGCAGTTCTTC. Amino acid sequence: CASSDDSLGNEQFF. The chain links TRBV5-6 to TRBJ2-1; D gene unclear. V was trimmed by 4 bases and J by 7 bases, leaving 15 bases between them. CDR1 and CDR2 (germline): SGHDT, YYEEEE. CDR3 length: 14 residues.

V and J are TRBV5-1 and TRBJ2-5; TRBD1 might be the D (5 bases). Trimming cost V 4 bases and J 4 bases, with 17 bases left between them. The CDR3 contains 15 residues. Germline CDR1 reads SGHRS; CDR2 reads YFSETQ. The CDR3 sequence: CASSPPLGQGETQYF. As DNA, the CDR3 is TGCGCCAGCAGCCCCCCGTTGGGGCAGGGAGAGACCCAGTACTTC.

The table lists this clonotype with many counts. V and J are TRBV6-1 and TRBJ2-3; D is possibly TRBD2 (6 bases). CDR1 is MNHNS and CDR2 is SASEGT in the germline V gene. V was trimmed by 6 bases and J by 4 bases, leaving 11 bases between them. The CDR3 runs 13 residues. The CDR3: CASRVREADTQYF. The CDR3 DNA sequence: TGTGCCAGCAGAGTCAGGGAGGCAGATACGCAGTATTTT.

V and J are TRBV5-1 and TRBJ2-7; 11 positions match TRBD2. The CDR3 spans 17 residues. J lost 2 bases, V lost 2 bases, and 9 bases had no gene match. CDR1 SGHRS and CDR2 YFSETQ come from the germline V gene. The CDR3 bases are TGCGCCAGCAGCTTCAGTCCCGGGACTAGCGGTACCTACGAGCAGTACTTC. Translating gives CASSFSPGTSGTYEQYF.

This clonotype was observed at least ten times. The V gene is TRBV30, the J gene TRBJ2-1; D call uncertain. Germline-derived CDR1 and CDR2 are GTSNPN and SVGIG (reference sequence). The V and J ends lost 3 bases and 3 bases respectively, with 6 bases between them. The CDR3 has 12 amino acids. This chain's CDR3 is CAWSSVYNEQFF. For the CDR3, the DNA is TGTGCCTGGAGCAGCGTCTACAATGAGCAGTTCTTC.

The chain carries TRBV3-1 and TRBJ2-1; D may be TRBD2 (5 bases). Trimming cost V 1 base and J 4 bases, with 11 bases left between them. This CDR3 spans 15 amino acids. Germline assignment: CDR1 LGHDT and CDR2 YNNKEL (reference sequence). The CDR3: CASSQAGTVYNEQFF. The CDR3 region has the DNA TGTGCCAGCAGCCAAGCGGGAACGGTGTACAATGAGCAGTTCTTC.

Only a few counts were recorded for this clonotype. V usage is TRBV12-3 or TRBV12-4 and J usage is TRBJ2-3, with 7 bases fitting TRBD1. CDR3 length equals 16 residues. Trimming took 1 base from V and 2 from J; bases not matched to a gene: 6. The chain's CDR3 is CASSLGVRGPTDTQYF. The CDR3, as DNA: TGTGCCAGCAGTTTAGGGGTGAGGGGGCCCACAGATACGCAGTATTTT.